A single sample is the source of the 14 T cell receptor beta chains below, sequenced in a study of identical twins. TCRdb reprocessed the 5' RACE reads with MiXCR, giving one entry per CDR3 protein. The table records some 460,000 distinct CDR3 sequences, over 12% of them present only once. The data were also submitted as part of a second study, on yellow fever vaccine responses in identical twins.

The sequenced sample consisted of CD4+ T cells sorted from blood. These receptors came from a woman between 18 and 29 years old in good health.

Only a few counts were recorded for this clonotype. The chain is built from TRBV7-2 and TRBJ1-6, with D possibly being TRBD1 (5 bases). The CDR3 covers 14 residues. Germline lookup yields CDR1 SGHTA and CDR2 FQGNSA. Trimming cost V 4 bases and J 7 bases, with 11 bases left between them. CDR3: CASSSRYRNSPLHF. The CDR3 DNA reads TGTGCCAGCAGCTCGCGTTACAGGAATTCACCCCTCCACTTT.

The chain links TRBV25-1 to TRBJ2-6, with D maybe TRBD2 (6 bases). Germline loops: CDR1 MGHDK, CDR2 SYGVNS. The CDR3 is 16 amino acids. The V end lost 5 bases, the J end lost 1 base, and 12 bases lay between the germline ends. The CDR3, as DNA: TGTGCCAGCAGTTTAAGGAGCGGGTCTGGGGCCAACGTCCTGACTTTC. The encoded protein is CASSLRSGSGANVLTF.

This clonotype was observed a handful of times. V usage is TRBV4-1 and J usage is TRBJ2-5, with TRBD2 identical over 10 bases. The CDR3 loop spans 15 amino acids. Germline values: CDR1 MGHRA, CDR2 YSYEKL. Germline trimming cut 0 bases from V and 3 bases from J; bases unmatched to any gene: 1. The CDR3 region has the DNA TGCGCCAGCAGCCAAGATGGACTAGCGGAAGAGACCCAGTACTTC. Protein product: CASSQDGLAEETQYF.

This clonotype was picked up a small number of times. The rearrangement joins TRBV4-3 to TRBJ2-2; TRBD1 or TRBD2 may be the D gene (5 bases each). Germline V CDR1 and CDR2: LGHNA, YSLEER. The CDR3 is 15 residues long. The V and J ends lost 1 base and 2 bases respectively, with 8 bases between them. CDR3 sequence reads: CASSQVGPNTGELFF. The CDR3 nucleotides read TGCGCCAGCAGCCAAGTGGGACCCAACACCGGGGAGCTGTTTTTT.

A few counts support this clonotype. The chain carries TRBV7-9 and TRBJ1-4; no definite D call. Trimming stripped 4 bases from V and 3 bases from J, with 18 bases between. Germline V CDR1 and CDR2: SEHNR, FQNEAQ (reference sequence). The CDR3 is 17 residues long. The CDR3 sequence: CASSSSGQTAANEKLFF. The CDR3 coding sequence is TGTGCCAGCAGCTCGTCTGGGCAAACGGCGGCTAATGAAAAACTGTTTTTT.

The V and J genes are TRBV29-1 and TRBJ2-3, with 9 bases that match TRBD2. The CDR3 consists of 15 residues. The V gene's germline CDR1 is SQVTM and CDR2 ANQGSEA. Trimming cost V 0 bases and J 4 bases; bases outside gene matches: 5. CDR3 coding DNA: TGCAGCGTTGAAGATGGGTCTAGCGGGGCAGATACGCAGTATTTT. The encoded protein is CSVEDGSSGADTQYF.

This chain links TRBV5-1 with TRBJ2-5; D is undetermined. V gave up 0 bases and J gave up 1 base, with 7 bases separating them. Per germline, CDR1 SGHRS and CDR2 YFSETQ. This CDR3 spans 14 amino acids. The chain's CDR3 is CASSLDTTQETQYF. In DNA, the CDR3 is TGCGCCAGCAGCTTGGACACCACCCAAGAGACCCAGTACTTC.

The chain is built from TRBV19 and TRBJ1-5; 9 bases fit TRBD1. With 5 bases clipped from V and 4 bases from J, the junction kept 3 bases outside the gene matches. There are 14 residues in the CDR3. CDR1 is LNHDA, CDR2 SQIVND, per germline (reference sequence). The CDR3 protein is CASSWTGANQPQHF. The CDR3 DNA follows: TGTGCCAGTAGTTGGACAGGGGCAAATCAGCCCCAGCATTTT.

This clonotype was counted a few times. The rearrangement links TRBV20-1 to TRBJ2-7, with 11 nucleotides matching TRBD2. Germline V gene lookup returns CDR1 DFQATT and CDR2 SNEGSKA (reference sequence). J lost 1 base, V lost 4 bases, and 6 bases had no gene match. The CDR3 covers 15 residues. CDR3 sequence (DNA): TGCAGTGCTACCGGGACTAGCGGCCCTTCCTACGAGCAGTACTTC. Amino acids: CSATGTSGPSYEQYF.

The CDR3 protein is CASSFGAGGVNTEAFF. In nucleotides, the CDR3 is TGTGCCAGCAGCTTCGGCGCAGGTGGGGTGAACACTGAAGCTTTCTTT. The chain carries TRBV7-2 and TRBJ1-1; D is unresolved. Germline values: CDR1 SGHTA, CDR2 FQGNSA. The V end was cut by 3 bases, the J end by 0 bases, with 14 bases between. The CDR3 contains 16 residues.

The chain couples TRBV7-2 to TRBJ2-6; D is undetermined. Germline V gene data show CDR1 as SGHTA and CDR2 as FQGNSA. The CDR3 consists of 15 residues. The V and J ends lost 7 bases and 0 bases respectively, with 10 bases between them. CDR3 sequence (DNA): TGTGCCAGCACCCAAAAGGGCTCTGGGGCCAACGTCCTGACTTTC. This codes for CASTQKGSGANVLTF.

The rearrangement links TRBV7-9 to TRBJ1-5, with TRBD1 as a possible D gene (5 bases). This CDR3 comprises 14 residues. Trimming took off 5 bases at V and 5 bases at J, with 13 bases between the two ends. Looked up from germline, CDR1 is SEHNR and CDR2 is FQNEAQ (reference sequence). For the CDR3, the DNA is TGTGCCAGCAGCCCATCGGGCAGGGATCAGCCCCAGCATTTT. This encodes CASSPSGRDQPQHF.

This chain connects TRBV20-1 to TRBJ2-2; 10 nucleotides agree with TRBD2. J gave up 1 base and V 4 bases, and 3 bases lay outside the gene matches. The CDR3 consists of 15 residues. In germline, CDR1 is DFQATT, CDR2 SNEGSKA (reference sequence). In nucleotides, the CDR3 is TGCAGTGCTACCCGGACTAGCGGGAACACCGGGGAGCTGTTTTTT. This gives the protein CSATRTSGNTGELFF.

This clonotype was counted a few times. The chain links TRBV5-1 to TRBJ2-4; maybe TRBD1 (6 bases). The CDR3 covers 16 residues. CDR1 is SGHRS and CDR2 is YFSETQ in the germline V gene. V dropped 2 bases and J dropped 0 bases, with 12 bases sitting between them. This CDR3 is CASSLGQNLAKNIQYF. For the CDR3, the DNA is TGCGCCAGCAGCTTAGGACAGAACCTAGCCAAAAACATTCAGTACTTC.